This is a list of T cell receptor beta chains from one sample in a study of blood T cell repertoires in COVID-19. Assay: immunoSEQ multiplex PCR; the TCRdb copy retains only in-frame clones and omits some. The sample records a few hundred thousand clones, approximately 90% being singletons. Sequencing was done on a sample of peripheral blood. Receptors were obtained from a woman aged 60-70 years with COVID-19, enrolled during active disease. CDR3s include the opening cysteine and the closing phenylalanine or tryptophan. The order of the fields is clone size, D gene, V gene, J gene, CDR3 protein, CDR3 DNA. The D gene is left open where the match is weak. For some rows the clone size is stated as once, few or many, or as a class when expanded; others skip it.

abundance: .
d_gene: .
v_gene: TRBV29-1
j_gene: TRBJ1-4
CDR3aa: CSVVGEGKLFF
CDR3nt: TGCAGCGTTGTAGGGGAGGGAAAACTGTTTTTT

abundance: .
d_gene: .
v_gene: TRBV5-1
j_gene: TRBJ2-2
CDR3aa: CASSLVDTGELFF
CDR3nt: TGCGCCAGCAGCTTGGTCGACACCGGGGAGCTGTTTTTT

abundance: .
d_gene: TRBD2
v_gene: TRBV19
j_gene: TRBJ2-7
CDR3aa: CASSEGLAGDEQYF
CDR3nt: TGTGCCAGTAGCGAGGGACTAGCGGGGGACGAGCAGTACTTC

abundance: .
d_gene: TRBD1
v_gene: TRBV27
j_gene: TRBJ2-1
CDR3aa: CASSRPGTGKHNEQFF
CDR3nt: TGTGCCAGCAGTCGTCCCGGGACAGGGAAACACAATGAGCAGTTCTTC

abundance: .
d_gene: TRBD1
v_gene: TRBV12-3/TRBV12-4
j_gene: TRBJ1-5
CDR3aa: CASSFGTVQHF
CDR3nt: TGTGCCAGCAGTTTCGGGACAGTCCAGCATTTT

abundance: .
d_gene: TRBD1
v_gene: TRBV5-1
j_gene: TRBJ2-7
CDR3aa: CASSYRTGGYEQYF
CDR3nt: TGCGCCAGCAGCTATAGGACAGGGGGTTACGAGCAGTACTTC

abundance: .
d_gene: .
v_gene: TRBV5-6
j_gene: TRBJ2-1
CDR3aa: CASSFGGAFRDNEQFF
CDR3nt: TGTGCCAGCAGCTTTGGGGGGGCATTTCGCGACAATGAGCAGTTCTTC

abundance: few
d_gene: TRBD1
v_gene: TRBV19
j_gene: TRBJ1-5
CDR3aa: CASSMVGTGKGRNQPQHF
CDR3nt: TGTGCCAGTAGTATGGTTGGGACAGGGAAGGGGCGCAATCAGCCCCAGCATTTT

abundance: .
d_gene: .
v_gene: TRBV18
j_gene: TRBJ1-1
CDR3aa: CASSPSAGNTEAFF
CDR3nt: TGTGCCAGCTCACCATCGGCGGGTAACACTGAAGCTTTCTTT

abundance: few
d_gene: .
v_gene: TRBV7-8
j_gene: TRBJ1-5
CDR3aa: CASNPLVGNQPQHF
CDR3nt: TGTGCCAGCAACCCCCTAGTCGGCAATCAGCCCCAGCATTTT

abundance: .
d_gene: .
v_gene: TRBV7-9
j_gene: TRBJ1-3
CDR3aa: CASSLAGDGGNTIYF
CDR3nt: TGTGCCAGCAGCTTGGCAGGGGATGGAGGAAACACCATATATTTT

abundance: few
d_gene: TRBD1
v_gene: TRBV7-9
j_gene: TRBJ1-1
CDR3aa: CASSWTGGAFAEAFF
CDR3nt: TGTGCCAGCAGCTGGACAGGGGGCGCGTTTGCTGAAGCTTTCTTT

abundance: .
d_gene: .
v_gene: TRBV28
j_gene: TRBJ1-2
CDR3aa: CASSPQGNNGYTF
CDR3nt: TGTGCCAGCAGTCCCCAGGGTAATAATGGCTACACCTTC

abundance: .
d_gene: .
v_gene: TRBV5-1
j_gene: TRBJ1-1
CDR3aa: CASSPRVRGTEAFF
CDR3nt: TGCGCCAGCAGCCCAAGGGTCCGGGGCACTGAAGCTTTCTTT

abundance: .
d_gene: .
v_gene: TRBV11-2
j_gene: TRBJ1-6
CDR3aa: CASSLHQGTSSYNSPLHF
CDR3nt: TGTGCCAGCAGCTTACATCAGGGGACGAGCTCCTATAATTCACCCCTCCACTTT

abundance: .
d_gene: .
v_gene: TRBV18
j_gene: TRBJ1-1
CDR3aa: CASSGGGPEAFF
CDR3nt: TGTGCCAGCTCAGGGGGGGGACCTGAAGCTTTCTTT

abundance: .
d_gene: .
v_gene: TRBV25-1
j_gene: TRBJ1-4
CDR3aa: CASSLAGGYNEKLFF
CDR3nt: TGTGCCAGCAGCCTCGCCGGGGGGTACAATGAAAAACTGTTTTTT

abundance: many
d_gene: .
v_gene: TRBV29-1
j_gene: TRBJ1-1
CDR3aa: CSVVRNRQNTEAFF
CDR3nt: TGCAGCGTTGTACGTAACAGGCAGAACACTGAAGCTTTCTTT

abundance: .
d_gene: .
v_gene: TRBV7-2
j_gene: TRBJ1-5
CDR3aa: CASSLYQDSNQPQHF
CDR3nt: TGTGCCAGCAGCTTATATCAGGACAGTAATCAGCCCCAGCATTTT

abundance: once
d_gene: TRBD1
v_gene: TRBV10-3
j_gene: TRBJ2-7
CDR3aa: CAISESRTGGYEQYF
CDR3nt: TGTGCCATCAGTGAGTCAAGGACAGGGGGCTACGAGCAGTACTTC

abundance: .
d_gene: TRBD1
v_gene: TRBV5-1
j_gene: TRBJ1-2
CDR3aa: CASSLTGGKYGYTF
CDR3nt: TGCGCCAGCAGCTTGACAGGGGGCAAGTATGGCTACACCTTC

abundance: .
d_gene: TRBD1
v_gene: TRBV5-5
j_gene: TRBJ2-5
CDR3aa: CASSLAGQGFQETQYF
CDR3nt: TGTGCCAGCAGCTTGGCGGGACAGGGATTCCAAGAGACCCAGTACTTC

abundance: .
d_gene: TRBD2
v_gene: TRBV7-2
j_gene: TRBJ2-5
CDR3aa: CASSLGLADFGTQYF
CDR3nt: TGTGCCAGCAGCTTGGGGCTAGCGGACTTCGGGACCCAGTACTTC

abundance: .
d_gene: .
v_gene: TRBV28
j_gene: TRBJ1-2
CDR3aa: CASSPPTGSGYTF
CDR3nt: TGTGCCAGCAGTCCGCCGACAGGATCTGGCTACACCTTC

abundance: .
d_gene: TRBD1
v_gene: TRBV6-6
j_gene: TRBJ1-4
CDR3aa: CASSRTGYEKLFF
CDR3nt: TGTGCCAGCAGCAGGACAGGGTACGAAAAACTGTTTTTT

abundance: .
d_gene: .
v_gene: TRBV6-1
j_gene: TRBJ1-4
CDR3aa: CASSERTGPLSNEKLFF
CDR3nt: TGTGCCAGCAGTGAGCGAACAGGGCCTCTCTCTAATGAAAAACTGTTTTTT

abundance: .
d_gene: TRBD1
v_gene: TRBV2
j_gene: TRBJ1-6
CDR3aa: CATTPDRGPSPLHF
CDR3nt: TGTGCCACCACTCCCGACAGGGGCCCTTCACCCCTCCACTTT

abundance: .
d_gene: TRBD2
v_gene: TRBV9
j_gene: TRBJ2-3
CDR3aa: CASGRGASTDTQYF
CDR3nt: TGTGCCAGCGGGCGGGGGGCTAGCACAGATACGCAGTATTTT

abundance: few
d_gene: .
v_gene: TRBV28
j_gene: TRBJ1-2
CDR3aa: CASSLWSGDGYTF
CDR3nt: TGTGCCAGCAGTTTATGGTCGGGGGATGGCTACACCTTC

abundance: .
d_gene: .
v_gene: TRBV2
j_gene: TRBJ1-3
CDR3aa: CASRDIGNTIYF
CDR3nt: TGTGCCAGCAGGGACATAGGAAACACCATATATTTT

abundance: .
d_gene: .
v_gene: TRBV28
j_gene: TRBJ2-1
CDR3aa: CASSLRGSYNEQFF
CDR3nt: TGTGCCAGCAGTTTACGGGGGTCCTACAATGAGCAGTTCTTC

abundance: few
d_gene: .
v_gene: TRBV29-1
j_gene: TRBJ2-7
CDR3aa: CSVIGSGSYEQYF
CDR3nt: TGCAGCGTCATAGGGAGTGGGTCCTACGAGCAGTACTTC

abundance: .
d_gene: .
v_gene: TRBV5-6
j_gene: TRBJ1-1
CDR3aa: CASRRSGGTEAFF
CDR3nt: TGTGCCAGCAGACGCTCGGGGGGTACTGAAGCTTTCTTT

abundance: .
d_gene: TRBD2
v_gene: TRBV7-3
j_gene: TRBJ2-3
CDR3aa: CASRRTSGLTDTQYF
CDR3nt: TGTGCCAGTCGACGGACTAGCGGGCTTACAGATACGCAGTATTTT

abundance: .
d_gene: TRBD1
v_gene: TRBV19
j_gene: TRBJ2-5
CDR3aa: CASMGTGETQYF
CDR3nt: TGTGCCAGTATGGGGACAGGCGAGACCCAGTACTTC

abundance: few
d_gene: .
v_gene: TRBV7-8
j_gene: TRBJ1-4
CDR3aa: CASSWTETNEKLFF
CDR3nt: TGTGCCAGCAGCTGGACAGAGACTAATGAAAAACTGTTTTTT

abundance: .
d_gene: .
v_gene: TRBV6-4
j_gene: TRBJ1-1
CDR3aa: CASSIQATNGIAFF
CDR3nt: TGTGCCAGCAGCATTCAGGCCACGAACGGTATAGCTTTCTTT

abundance: .
d_gene: TRBD1
v_gene: TRBV5-6
j_gene: TRBJ2-2
CDR3aa: CASSEGTDGHTGELFF
CDR3nt: TGTGCCAGCAGCGAGGGGACAGACGGACACACCGGGGAGCTGTTTTTT

abundance: .
d_gene: .
v_gene: TRBV6-5
j_gene: TRBJ2-7
CDR3aa: CASSRTQGFYEQYF
CDR3nt: TGTGCCAGCAGTCGAACTCAGGGTTTCTACGAGCAGTACTTC

abundance: once
d_gene: .
v_gene: TRBV6-5
j_gene: TRBJ1-2
CDR3aa: CASSSGAGVYYGYTF
CDR3nt: TGTGCCAGCAGTTCTGGGGCAGGGGTATACTATGGCTACACCTTC

abundance: .
d_gene: .
v_gene: TRBV6-5
j_gene: TRBJ1-5
CDR3aa: CASAYGRQYNQPQHF
CDR3nt: TGTGCCAGCGCTTACGGGAGACAGTACAATCAGCCCCAGCATTTT

abundance: .
d_gene: TRBD1
v_gene: TRBV6-1
j_gene: TRBJ1-5
CDR3aa: CASSVQGSYSNQPQHF
CDR3nt: TGTGCCAGCAGTGTACAGGGGAGTTATAGCAATCAGCCCCAGCATTTT

abundance: .
d_gene: TRBD1
v_gene: TRBV5-1
j_gene: TRBJ2-7
CDR3aa: CASSLSTGISYEQYF
CDR3nt: TGCGCCAGCAGCTTGTCGACAGGGATCTCCTACGAGCAGTACTTC

abundance: .
d_gene: .
v_gene: TRBV10-3
j_gene: TRBJ1-1
CDR3aa: CAISDRTANTEAFF
CDR3nt: TGTGCCATCAGTGACCGGACAGCGAACACTGAAGCTTTCTTT

abundance: .
d_gene: TRBD1
v_gene: TRBV7-6
j_gene: TRBJ1-4
CDR3aa: CASSPLGQLNEKLFF
CDR3nt: TGTGCCAGCAGCCCTCTGGGACAGCTTAATGAAAAACTGTTTTTT

abundance: .
d_gene: .
v_gene: TRBV28
j_gene: TRBJ1-2
CDR3aa: CASSIKPTGRGYTF
CDR3nt: TGTGCCAGCAGCATTAAGCCGACAGGTCGCGGCTACACCTTC

abundance: .
d_gene: TRBD2
v_gene: TRBV10-1
j_gene: TRBJ2-1
CDR3aa: CASSHSGTGGSEQFF
CDR3nt: TGCGCCAGCAGTCATTCTGGTACGGGGGGAAGTGAGCAGTTCTTC

abundance: .
d_gene: .
v_gene: TRBV18
j_gene: TRBJ1-2
CDR3aa: CASSREDPYSVYGYTF
CDR3nt: TGTGCCAGCTCCCGAGAAGACCCATACAGTGTCTATGGCTACACCTTC

abundance: .
d_gene: TRBD1
v_gene: TRBV18
j_gene: TRBJ1-1
CDR3aa: CASSPDRWNTEAFF
CDR3nt: TGTGCCAGCTCACCGGACAGGTGGAACACTGAAGCTTTCTTT